This entry lists 26 T cell receptor beta chains sequenced from one sample in a study of Tregs in tolerant kidney transplant recipients (dated by TCRdb to about 2019). The library was made by the immunoSEQ multiplex PCR assay. TCRdb obtained this table from immuneACCESS and retained in-frame rearrangements with V and J assigned. These tables miss some clones; where compared with another copy, unresolved V genes account for less than half of the shortfall, and the remainder is unexplained. The sample table records some 240,000 clones; around 82% of these occur just once. The ten top clones hold less than 0.75% of the sample. Sequencing used CD4+ T cells from blood. These receptor sequences come from a human donor in good health.

This clone was seen only once. This chain uses TRBV11-1 with TRBJ1-6; D is undetermined. Germline-derived CDR1 and CDR2 are SGHAT and FQDESV (reference sequence). The V end lost 5 bases, the J end lost 0 bases, and 8 bases lay between the germline ends. This CDR3 contains 15 residues. The CDR3 DNA sequence: TGTGCCAGCAGCAAACAAAGCTCCTATAATTCACCCCTCCACTTT. This sequence encodes CASSKQSSYNSPLHF.

Here the CDR3 DNA reads TGTGCCAGCAGCAGATATCTGGACAGGCCCTACTCTGGGGCCAACGTCCTGACTTTC. This encodes CASSRYLDRPYSGANVLTF. The gene calls are TRBV21-1 and TRBJ2-6; the table's D call TRBD1 went unverified against the DNA. TRBV21-1 is noted as a pseudogene. CDR3 length equals 19 residues.

This sequence joins TRBV5-1 and TRBJ1-5; tentative D call: TRBD1 (6 bases). Germline V CDR1 and CDR2: SGHRS, YFSETQ. This CDR3 has 13 residues. Trimming took 0 bases from V and 9 from J, leaving 10 bases between them. The CDR3 nucleotides read TGCGCCAGCAGCTTGGGGCAGGGGTTGCCCCAGCATTTT. It yields the protein CASSLGQGLPQHF. The full variable domain, rest sourced from reference TRBV5-1 and TRBJ1-5, is KAGVTQTPRYLIKTRGQQVTLSCSPISGHRSVSWYQQTPGQGLQFLFEYFSETQRNKGNFPGRFSGRQFSNSRSEMNVSTLELGDSALYLCASSLGQGLPQHFGDGTRLSIL.

The chain carries TRBV6-1 and TRBJ1-1; 9 bases match TRBD1. This CDR3 comprises 14 residues. The J segment lost 5 bases and the V segment lost 5 bases, leaving 6 bases of the junction unmatched. In germline, CDR1 is MNHNS, CDR2 SASEGT. The CDR3 spells CASSWDRVGTEAFF. CDR3 sequence (DNA): TGTGCCAGCAGTTGGGACAGGGTGGGGACTGAAGCTTTCTTT.

The chain joins TRBV7-9 to TRBJ2-1; D perhaps matches TRBD1 (5 bases). Germline loops: CDR1 SEHNR, CDR2 FQNEAQ (reference sequence). V was clipped by 1 base and J by 9 bases, with 16 bases between them. CDR3 length: 15 amino acids. This chain's CDR3 is CASSLGRGAWVEQFF. The CDR3 coding sequence is TGTGCCAGCAGCTTAGGAAGGGGCGCATGGGTTGAGCAGTTCTTC.

This clone showed up just once. V usage is TRBV20-1 and J usage is TRBJ1-1; D possibly corresponds to TRBD1 (5 bases). Between the trimmed V and J ends, which lost 0 bases and 8 bases, there was a span of 7 bases. CDR3 size: 11 residues. The V gene's germline CDR1 is DFQATT and CDR2 SNEGSKA (reference sequence). The CDR3 reads CSARERTEAFF. The CDR3 bases are TGCAGTGCTAGAGAAAGGACAGAAGCTTTCTTT.

This chain connects TRBV27 to TRBJ2-1; 7 bases align to TRBD1. This CDR3 is built from 19 residues. Trimming took 3 bases from V and 3 from J; bases not matched to a gene: 17. Germline values: CDR1 MNHEY, CDR2 SMNVEV (reference sequence). The CDR3 reads CASSFRAVSGQRIYNEQFF. The CDR3 nucleotides read TGTGCCAGCAGTTTCCGTGCGGTATCGGGACAGAGAATCTACAATGAGCAGTTCTTC.

This CDR3 is CASSRGTLSNEQFF. The CDR3 region has the DNA TGTGCCAGCAGCCGCGGGACTCTCTCCAATGAGCAGTTCTTC. The rearrangement links TRBV7-6 to TRBJ2-1, with D maybe TRBD2 (6 bases). The germline CDR1 and CDR2 sequences are SGHVS and FNYEAQ. V was pared by 5 bases and J by 6 bases, with 14 bases between. The CDR3 covers 14 residues.

The table lists this clone with a few counts. The CDR3 DNA reads as TGCGCCAGCAGGAGGACAGGGGCGCAGGATGGCTACACCTTC. Encoded protein: CASRRTGAQDGYTF. V gene TRBV4-1 combines with J gene TRBJ1-2; 9 bases line up with TRBD1. The CDR3 consists of 14 residues. The V gene's germline CDR1 is MGHRA and CDR2 YSYEKL. The ends lost 6 bases at V and 6 bases at J; junction bases unmatched: 8.

V is TRBV7-6 and J is TRBJ2-3; a weak D match, TRBD2 (6 bases). This CDR3 comprises 16 residues. Trimming shortened V by 5 bases and J by 1 base, and 16 bases separated the two germline ends. Per germline, CDR1 SGHVS and CDR2 FNYEAQ. The CDR3: CASSPLGGTGTDTQYF. The CDR3 DNA reads TGTGCCAGCAGCCCCCTTGGCGGGACGGGCACAGATACGCAGTATTTT.

This chain uses TRBV7-9 with TRBJ1-5, with 10 bases that match TRBD1. Germline CDR1 is SEHNR and CDR2 is FQNEAQ (reference sequence). Trimming took 5 bases from V and 1 from J; bases not matched to a gene: 5. The CDR3 is 16 amino acids. The CDR3 is CASSPPGQGSNQPQHF. Here the CDR3 DNA reads TGTGCCAGCAGCCCCCCGGGACAGGGGAGCAATCAGCCCCAGCATTTT. Complete variable domain (other parts from reference TRBV7-9 and TRBJ1-5): DTGVSQNPRHKITKRGQNVTFRCDPISEHNRLYWYRQTLGQGPEFLTYFQNEAQLEKSRLLSDRFSAERPKGSFSTLEIQRTEQGDSAMYLCASSPPGQGSNQPQHFGDGTRLSIL.

The V and J genes are TRBV25-1 and TRBJ1-2; 8 bases align to TRBD1. CDR1 is MGHDK and CDR2 is SYGVNS in the germline V gene. Trimming at V came to 6 bases and at J to 4 bases, leaving 4 bases not matched to a gene. The CDR3 contains 13 residues. The CDR3 loop reads CASRHTGGYGYTF. The CDR3 DNA follows: TGTGCCAGCAGACATACAGGGGGCTATGGCTACACCTTC.

The genes are TRBV4-2 and TRBJ1-2; D is unresolved. The germline V gene encodes CDR1 LGHNA and CDR2 YNFKEQ. V lost 1 base, J lost 3 bases, and 9 bases lay in between. The length of the CDR3 is 14 residues. Here the CDR3 DNA reads TGTGCCAGCAGCCAAGTTCTCAGAGACTATGGCTACACCTTC. This encodes CASSQVLRDYGYTF.

The V call is TRBV6-6, the J call TRBJ2-7; D is ambiguous. Germline-derived CDR1 and CDR2 are MNHNY and SVGAGI (reference sequence). The CDR3 length is 13 residues. Trimming took 0 bases from V and 6 from J, leaving 9 bases between them. The CDR3: CASSYSTGGEQYF. CDR3 sequence (DNA): TGTGCCAGCAGTTACTCGACGGGTGGCGAGCAGTACTTC.

The chain joins TRBV18 to TRBJ2-5, with D hard to call. The germline V and J ends were trimmed by 3 bases and 9 bases, with 8 bases remaining between them. Germline values: CDR1 KGHSH, CDR2 LQKENI. The CDR3 length is 11 residues. CDR3: CASSPESAQYF. CDR3 coding DNA: TGTGCCAGCTCACCGGAGAGCGCCCAGTACTTC.

V gene TRBV29-1 combines with J gene TRBJ2-7, with 8 bases lining up with TRBD2. Germline V lookup: CDR1 SQVTM, CDR2 ANQGSEA. The V gene end was trimmed by 8 bases and the J gene end by 2 bases; junction bases not matched to a gene: 11. This CDR3 is built from 14 residues. In DNA, the CDR3 is TGCAGCACAACGGGGGGGACACCTCCCTACGAGCAGTACTTC. This translates into CSTTGGTPPYEQYF.

This clone was seen once. The chain combines TRBV18 with TRBJ1-6; D is possibly TRBD1 (6 bases). The CDR3 runs to 15 residues. Germline-derived CDR1 and CDR2 are KGHSH and LQKENI. Deletions cut 0 bases from V and 5 bases from J, with 8 bases between. The CDR3 bases are TGTGCCAGCTCACCACCGGGGACAAATAATTCACCCCTCCACTTT. Its translation: CASSPPGTNNSPLHF.

The gene calls are TRBV19 and TRBJ2-7, with 9 bases lining up with TRBD1. CDR3 size: 18 residues. Germline lookup yields CDR1 LNHDA and CDR2 SQIVND (reference sequence). Trimming at V came to 0 bases and at J to 7 bases, leaving 16 bases not matched to a gene. The CDR3 loop reads CASSIERSPRDRVKEQYF. CDR3 in DNA: TGTGCCAGTAGTATAGAAAGGTCCCCACGGGACAGGGTTAAAGAGCAGTACTTC.

V usage is TRBV5-1 and J usage is TRBJ2-5, with D unresolved. The DNA end is a closer match to TRBJ2-7, so the J assignment may be wrong. Germline V gene data show CDR1 as SGHRS and CDR2 as YFSETQ. The CDR3 has 15 residues. The CDR3, as DNA: TGCGCCAGCAGCTTGGGGGCAGGCGGTTCCTACGAGCAGTACTTC. It encodes CASSLGAGGSYEQYF.

The chain combines TRBV6-5 with TRBJ2-3, with 10 bases matching TRBD2. V gave up 8 bases and J gave up 7 bases; unmatched junction bases: 9. This CDR3 comprises 14 residues. Germline lookup yields CDR1 MNHEY and CDR2 SVGAGI. Here the CDR3 reads CASRSGGGGNTQYF. In nucleotides, the CDR3 is TGTGCCAGCCGGAGCGGGGGGGGCGGGAATACGCAGTATTTT.

The rearrangement joins TRBV15 to TRBJ1-5, with 7 bases aligning to TRBD1. This CDR3 has 16 residues. The J segment lost 4 bases and the V segment lost 0 bases, leaving 6 bases of the junction unmatched. Germline assignment: CDR1 LNHNV and CDR2 YYDKDF (reference sequence). CDR3: CATSRERQGSNQPQHF. The CDR3 nucleotides read TGTGCCACCAGCAGAGAGAGACAGGGATCGAATCAGCCCCAGCATTTT.

The chain has TRBV6-5 and TRBJ2-5; a weak D match, TRBD2 (6 bases). The germline CDR1 and CDR2 sequences are MNHEY and SVGAGI. The CDR3 is made up of 14 amino acids. V lost 0 bases and J 4 bases, leaving 9 bases between the germline ends. The CDR3 DNA reads as TGTGCCAGCAGTTACTCGTTTAGCGGAGAGACCCAGTACTTC. Its protein product is CASSYSFSGETQYF.

The V gene is TRBV11-3, the J gene TRBJ2-2; weak D call: TRBD1 (5 bases). The CDR3 extends over 15 amino acids. Germline CDR1 SGHNT, CDR2 YENEEA. Trimming pared 5 bases from V and 0 bases from J, leaving 10 bases between. The CDR3 region is CASSRGQANTGELFF. In DNA form, the CDR3 reads TGTGCCAGCAGCAGAGGACAAGCGAACACCGGGGAGCTGTTTTTT.

V gene TRBV11-2 combines with J gene TRBJ2-5, with D possibly TRBD2 on 6 matching bases. The length of the CDR3 is 15 residues. Trimming removed 2 bases from V and 5 bases from J, with 15 bases in between. The V gene's germline CDR1 is SGHAT and CDR2 FQNNGV. CDR3 DNA sequence: TGTGCCAGCAGCTTAAGGGGTTCTGGGGGGGAGACCCAGTACTTC. Translating it yields CASSLRGSGGETQYF.

This clone was found a few times. The chain combines TRBV21-1 with TRBJ2-2; the table's D call, TRBD1, has no DNA check behind it. TRBV21-1 represents a pseudogene. CDR3 length: 17 residues. CDR3 in amino acids: CASSKGQGEPNTGELFF. The CDR3 DNA sequence: TGTGCCAGCAGCAAGGGACAGGGAGAACCGAACACCGGGGAGCTGTTTTTT.

J is TRBJ1-1 and V is TRBV15; unclear D gene. Trimming removed 1 base at V and 4 bases at J, with 16 bases between. The CDR3 consists of 16 residues. Germline V gene sequence: CDR1 LNHNV, CDR2 YYDKDF (reference sequence). The CDR3, as DNA: TGTGCCACCAGCAGAGTGGAGGGATCCCTTGGCACTGAAGCTTTCTTT. It is translated as CATSRVEGSLGTEAFF.